Below, one TCR beta chain is given with its context. What it binds is unknown. TCRdb's table, derived via immunoSEQ multiplex PCR, lists solely in-frame clones and lacks some. The repertoire includes 110,000 to 150,000 clones, 70% to 90% of them detected once, and 8% sits in the top ten. From germline, CDR1 is SNHLY and CDR2 FYNNEI. The V end lost 8 bases, the J end lost 10 bases, and 24 bases lay between the germline ends. This CDR3 spans 15 amino acids. The sample belongs to a study of T cell responses to AZD1222 COVID-19 vaccine. As for the study in general: Pooling covered second doses at about 4 or about 12 weeks. Study results and caveats: Targeting of unmutated variant regions was reportedly seen in nearly half of spike-specific TCRs. Repertoire collection took place solely once the T cell response had peaked.

The TCR was taken from an adult in good health. The chain couples TRBV2 to TRBJ2-1, with TRBD2 as a possible D gene (5 bases). The sequences come from peripheral blood, collected on day 0 of AZD1222 vaccination. The CDR3 DNA reads TGTGCCAGCGGGGAGAGCGGTGGACGAGATAGAGAGCAGTTCTTC. It encodes CASGESGGRDREQFF.